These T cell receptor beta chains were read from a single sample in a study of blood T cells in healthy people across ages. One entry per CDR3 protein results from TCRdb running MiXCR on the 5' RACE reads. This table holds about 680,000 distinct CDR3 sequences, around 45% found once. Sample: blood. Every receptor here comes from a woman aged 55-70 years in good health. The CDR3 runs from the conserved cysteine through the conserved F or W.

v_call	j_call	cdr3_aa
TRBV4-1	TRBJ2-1	CASSQSFPIAVFSYNEQFF
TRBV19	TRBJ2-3	CASSSIAGSNPDTQYF
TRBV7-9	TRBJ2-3	CASSRIGQGRDTQYF
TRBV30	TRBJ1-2	CAWSDYRGYTF
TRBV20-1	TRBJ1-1	CSARDPGVGGDTEAFF
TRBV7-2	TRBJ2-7	CASSPQLAGVPAYEQYF
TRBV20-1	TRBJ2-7	CSARVGTSDYEQYF
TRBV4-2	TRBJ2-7	CASSQVSQTYEQYF
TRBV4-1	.	CASSQGPRTSEETQYF
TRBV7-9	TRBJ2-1	CASSLWGRDEQFF
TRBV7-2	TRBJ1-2	CASCLLGQTYYGYTF
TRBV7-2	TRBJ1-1	CASSPTGVRTEAFF
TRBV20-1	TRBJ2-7	CSARDPGTSTSYEQYF
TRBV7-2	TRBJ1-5	CASSVWTDQPQHF
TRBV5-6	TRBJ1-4	CASSLLSGLGTTNEKLFF
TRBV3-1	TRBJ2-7	CASSQAQGGSYEQYF
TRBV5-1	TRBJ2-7	CASSSGQTYEQYF
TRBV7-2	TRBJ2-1	CASSFAGYEINEQFF
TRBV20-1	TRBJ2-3	CSASPSGTYTDTQYF
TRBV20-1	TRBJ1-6	CSARGTGGYNSPLHF
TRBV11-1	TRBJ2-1	CAIKEASSYNEQFF
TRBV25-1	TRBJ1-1	CASSEPGGNTEAFF
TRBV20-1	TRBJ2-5	CSGWDREETQYF
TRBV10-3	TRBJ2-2	CAIAGTLNTGELFF
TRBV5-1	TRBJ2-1	CASSLALAGGPNEQFF
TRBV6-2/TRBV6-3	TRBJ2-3	CASSYRTDTDTQYF
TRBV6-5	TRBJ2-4	CASSSKNIQYF
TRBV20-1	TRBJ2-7	CSASDRDEPYEQYF
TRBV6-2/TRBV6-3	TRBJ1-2	CASSPPGVYGYTF
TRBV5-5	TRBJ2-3	CASSLVASGTTDTQYF
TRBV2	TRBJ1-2	CASSEEAGSGYTF
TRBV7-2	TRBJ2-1	CASSSLGAYEQFF
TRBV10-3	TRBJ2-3	CAIRLTKDTDTQYF
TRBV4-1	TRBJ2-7	CASSQPTSGRYEQYF
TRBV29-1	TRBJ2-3	CGVPHTDTQYF
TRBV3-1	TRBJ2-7	CASSQRGQGDYEQYF
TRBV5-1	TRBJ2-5	CASSKGAGQGKETQYF
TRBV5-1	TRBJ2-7	CASSLESRAAEQYF
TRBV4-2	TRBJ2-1	CASSQEPGGSSYNEQFF
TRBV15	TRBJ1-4	CATSRDKGKNEKLFF
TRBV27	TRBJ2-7	CASSLSRRRGNNEQYF
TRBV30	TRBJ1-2	CAWSSGNYGYTF
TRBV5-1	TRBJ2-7	CASTSMAGGPSEQYF
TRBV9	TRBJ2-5	CASSVESGGTQYF
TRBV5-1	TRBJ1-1	CASSSEPFGQGGTEAFF
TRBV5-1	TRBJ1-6	CASSLAAGSPLHF
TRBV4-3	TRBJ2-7	CASSLQTGNLYEQYF
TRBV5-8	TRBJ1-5	CASSLDQGPNQPQHF
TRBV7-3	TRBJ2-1	CASSFHEQGPVHNEQFF
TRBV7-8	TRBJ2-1	CASSLELDPYNEQFF
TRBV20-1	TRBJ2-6	CSASGRGLSGANVLTF
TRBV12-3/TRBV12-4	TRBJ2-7	CASSPQGITYEQYF
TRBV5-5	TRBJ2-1	CASSFSGDRGLNEQFF
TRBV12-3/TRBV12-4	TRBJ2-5	CASSPPDWYQETQYF
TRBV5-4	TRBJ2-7	CASSFGQDNYEQYF
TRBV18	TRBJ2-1	CASSLTKQLAGVNEQFF
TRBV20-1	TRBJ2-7	CSASRRGGTYEQYF